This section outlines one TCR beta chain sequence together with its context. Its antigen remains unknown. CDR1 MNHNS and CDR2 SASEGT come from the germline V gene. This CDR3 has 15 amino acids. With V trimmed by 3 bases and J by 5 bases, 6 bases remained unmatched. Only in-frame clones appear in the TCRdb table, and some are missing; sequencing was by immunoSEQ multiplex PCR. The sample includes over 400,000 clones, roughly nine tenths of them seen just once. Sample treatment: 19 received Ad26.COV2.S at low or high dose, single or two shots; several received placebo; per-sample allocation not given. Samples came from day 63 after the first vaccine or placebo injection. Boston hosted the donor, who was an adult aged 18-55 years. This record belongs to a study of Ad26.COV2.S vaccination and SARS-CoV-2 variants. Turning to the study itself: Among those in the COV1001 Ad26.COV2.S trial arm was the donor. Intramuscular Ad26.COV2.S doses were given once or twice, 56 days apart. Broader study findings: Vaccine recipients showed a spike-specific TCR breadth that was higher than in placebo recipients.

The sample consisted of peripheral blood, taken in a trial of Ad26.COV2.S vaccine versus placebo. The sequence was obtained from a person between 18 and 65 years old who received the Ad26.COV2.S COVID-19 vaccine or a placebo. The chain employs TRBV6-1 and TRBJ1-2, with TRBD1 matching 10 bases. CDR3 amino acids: CASSERTGGGYGYTF. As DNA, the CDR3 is TGTGCCAGCAGTGAGCGGACAGGGGGAGGATATGGCTACACCTTC.